This T cell receptor beta chain came from a study of blood T cell repertoires in COVID-19. Study as a whole: Samples came from the United States, Italy and Spain, spanning acute and convalescent COVID-19. PBMCs, B-cell-depleted T cells, or T cells were the source of the cDNA or gDNA that made up the material.

The CDR3 consists of 12 residues. Germline assignment: CDR1 SGHRS and CDR2 YFSETQ. Deletions cut 5 bases from V and 1 base from J, with 5 bases between. Authors' processing steps: Amplification with reference gene primers provided the estimates of nucleated cell counts. The protocol was immunoSEQ multiplex PCR, while the TCRdb copy is restricted to in-frame clones and leaves out a portion. That table supplies the V and J calls and clone size; D and trimming were determined from the DNA. The sample lists approximately 250,000 clones, approximately 86% seen once, with roughly 8.5% in the top ten. The V and J genes are TRBV5-1 and TRBJ2-3; D is possibly TRBD2 (5 bases). The receptor was derived from a man in his forties or fifties with active or convalescent COVID-19. Sequences were obtained from peripheral blood. This CDR3 is CASREGTDTQYF. As DNA, the CDR3 is TGCGCCAGCAGGGAGGGCACAGATACGCAGTATTTT. Complete variable domain (other parts from reference TRBV5-1 and TRBJ2-3): KAGVTQTPRYLIKTRGQQVTLSCSPISGHRSVSWYQQTPGQGLQFLFEYFSETQRNKGNFPGRFSGRQFSNSRSEMNVSTLELGDSALYLCASREGTDTQYFGPGTRLTVL.